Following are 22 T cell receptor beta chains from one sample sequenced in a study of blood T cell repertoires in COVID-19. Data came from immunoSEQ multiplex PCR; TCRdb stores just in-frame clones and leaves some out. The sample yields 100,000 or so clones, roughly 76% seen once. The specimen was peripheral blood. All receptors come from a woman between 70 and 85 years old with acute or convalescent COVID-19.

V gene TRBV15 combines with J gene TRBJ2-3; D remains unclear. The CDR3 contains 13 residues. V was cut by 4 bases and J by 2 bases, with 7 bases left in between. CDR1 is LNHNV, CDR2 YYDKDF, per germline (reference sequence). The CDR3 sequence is CATSTVHTDTQYF. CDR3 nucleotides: TGTGCCACCAGCACAGTTCACACAGATACGCAGTATTTT.

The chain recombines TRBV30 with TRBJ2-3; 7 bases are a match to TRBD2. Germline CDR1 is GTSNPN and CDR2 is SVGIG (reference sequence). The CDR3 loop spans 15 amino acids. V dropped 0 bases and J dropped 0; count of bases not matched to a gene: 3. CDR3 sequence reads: CAWSVQLASTDTQYF. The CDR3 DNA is TGTGCCTGGAGTGTACAACTAGCGAGCACAGATACGCAGTATTTT.

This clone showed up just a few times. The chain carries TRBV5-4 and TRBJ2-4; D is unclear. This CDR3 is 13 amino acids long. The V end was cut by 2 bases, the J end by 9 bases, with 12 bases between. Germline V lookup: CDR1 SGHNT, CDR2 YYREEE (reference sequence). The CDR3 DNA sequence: TGTGCCAGCAGCTTTCCAGGCCAAAGCATTCAGTACTTC. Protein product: CASSFPGQSIQYF.

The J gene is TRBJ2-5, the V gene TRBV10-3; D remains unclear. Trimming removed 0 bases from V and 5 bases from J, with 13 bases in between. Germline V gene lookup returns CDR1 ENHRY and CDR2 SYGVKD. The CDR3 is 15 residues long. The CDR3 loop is CAISESNGGEETQYF. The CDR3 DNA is TGTGCCATCAGTGAGTCGAATGGCGGCGAGGAGACCCAGTACTTC.

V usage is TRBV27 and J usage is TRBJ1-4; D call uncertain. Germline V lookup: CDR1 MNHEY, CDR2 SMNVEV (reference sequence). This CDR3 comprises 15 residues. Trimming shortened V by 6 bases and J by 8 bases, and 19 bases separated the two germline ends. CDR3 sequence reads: CASRGGRNAWEKLFF. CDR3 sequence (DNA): TGTGCCAGCAGAGGAGGACGGAACGCATGGGAAAAACTGTTTTTT.

The CDR3 sequence is CAIRETGGAETQYF. Written as DNA, the CDR3 is TGTGCCATCAGAGAGACAGGGGGCGCAGAGACCCAGTACTTC. V usage is TRBV10-3 and J usage is TRBJ2-5, with 10 bases fitting TRBD1. CDR1 ENHRY and CDR2 SYGVKD come from the germline V gene. The CDR3 extends over 14 amino acids. V was pared by 6 bases and J by 4 bases, with 5 bases of the junction left unmatched.

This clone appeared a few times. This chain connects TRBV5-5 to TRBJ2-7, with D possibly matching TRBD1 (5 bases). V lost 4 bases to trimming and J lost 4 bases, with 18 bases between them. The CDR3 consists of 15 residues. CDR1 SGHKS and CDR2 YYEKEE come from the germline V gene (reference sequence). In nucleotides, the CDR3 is TGTGCCAGCAGCGTCGAGCAGGGCGTTGGGTACGAGCAGTACTTC. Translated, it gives CASSVEQGVGYEQYF. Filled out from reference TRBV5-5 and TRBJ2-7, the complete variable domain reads DAGVTQSPTHLIKTRGQQVTLRCSPISGHKSVSWYQQVLGQGPQFIFQYYEKEERGRGNFPDRFSARQFPNYSSELNVNALLLGDSALYLCASSVEQGVGYEQYFGPGTRLTVT.

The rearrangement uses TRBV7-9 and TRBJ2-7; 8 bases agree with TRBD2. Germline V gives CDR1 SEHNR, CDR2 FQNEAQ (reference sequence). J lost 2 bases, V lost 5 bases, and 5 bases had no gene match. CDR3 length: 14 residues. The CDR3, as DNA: TGTGCCAGCAGCCATAGCGGGGTCACCTACGAGCAGTACTTC. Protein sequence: CASSHSGVTYEQYF. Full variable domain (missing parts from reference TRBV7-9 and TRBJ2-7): DTGVSQNPRHKITKRGQNVTFRCDPISEHNRLYWYRQTLGQGPEFLTYFQNEAQLEKSRLLSDRFSAERPKGSFSTLEIQRTEQGDSAMYLCASSHSGVTYEQYFGPGTRLTVT.

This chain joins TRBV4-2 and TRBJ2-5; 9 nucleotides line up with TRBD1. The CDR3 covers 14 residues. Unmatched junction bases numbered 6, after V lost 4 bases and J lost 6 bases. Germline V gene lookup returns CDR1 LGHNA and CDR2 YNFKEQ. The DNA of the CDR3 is TGTGCCAGCAGCCCGGGACAGGGCGTCCAGACCCAGTACTTC. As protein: CASSPGQGVQTQYF.

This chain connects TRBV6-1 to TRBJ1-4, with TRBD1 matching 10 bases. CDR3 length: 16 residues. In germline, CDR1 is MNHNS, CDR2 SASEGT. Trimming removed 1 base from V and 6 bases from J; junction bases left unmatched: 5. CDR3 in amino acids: CASSEVWTGGDEKLFF. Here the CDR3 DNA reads TGTGCCAGCAGTGAAGTTTGGACAGGGGGAGATGAAAAACTGTTTTTT.

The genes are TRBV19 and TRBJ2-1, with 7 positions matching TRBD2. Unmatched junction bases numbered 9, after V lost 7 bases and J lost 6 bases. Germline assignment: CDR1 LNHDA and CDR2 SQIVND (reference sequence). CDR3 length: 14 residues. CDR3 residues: CASTPGAGVNEQFF. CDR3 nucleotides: TGTGCCAGTACCCCCGGGGCGGGAGTCAATGAGCAGTTCTTC.

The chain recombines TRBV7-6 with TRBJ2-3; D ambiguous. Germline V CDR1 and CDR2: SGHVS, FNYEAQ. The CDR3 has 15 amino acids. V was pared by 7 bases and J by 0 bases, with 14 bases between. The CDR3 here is CASTRGTTSTDTQYF. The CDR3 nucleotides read TGTGCCAGCACGAGAGGAACGACTAGCACAGATACGCAGTATTTT.

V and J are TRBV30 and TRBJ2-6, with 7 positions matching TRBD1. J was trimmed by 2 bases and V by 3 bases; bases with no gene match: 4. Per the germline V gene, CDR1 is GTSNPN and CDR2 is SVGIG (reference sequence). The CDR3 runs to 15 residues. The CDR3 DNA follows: TGTGCCTGGAGAACAGGGGTAACTGGGGCCAACGTCCTGACTTTC. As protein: CAWRTGVTGANVLTF.

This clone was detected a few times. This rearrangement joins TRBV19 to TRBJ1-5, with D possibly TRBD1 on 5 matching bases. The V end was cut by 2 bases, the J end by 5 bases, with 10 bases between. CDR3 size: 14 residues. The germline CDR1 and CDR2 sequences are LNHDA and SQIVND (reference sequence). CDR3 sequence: CASSIRGIHQPQHF. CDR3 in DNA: TGTGCCAGTAGTATACGGGGGATCCATCAGCCCCAGCATTTT.

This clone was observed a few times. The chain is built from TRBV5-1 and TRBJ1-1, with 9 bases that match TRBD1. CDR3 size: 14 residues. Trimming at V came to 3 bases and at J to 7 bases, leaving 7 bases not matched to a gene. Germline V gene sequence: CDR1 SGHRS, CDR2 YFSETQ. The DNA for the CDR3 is TGCGCCAGCAGCTCCCAGGACAGGGGAGGTGAAGCTTTCTTT. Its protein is CASSSQDRGGEAFF.

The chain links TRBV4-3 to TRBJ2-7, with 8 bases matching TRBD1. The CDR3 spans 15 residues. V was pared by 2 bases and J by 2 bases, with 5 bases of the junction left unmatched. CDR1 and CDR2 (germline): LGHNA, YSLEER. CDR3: CASSQSGTGAYEQYF. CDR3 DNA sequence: TGCGCCAGCAGCCAATCCGGGACAGGAGCCTACGAGCAGTACTTC.

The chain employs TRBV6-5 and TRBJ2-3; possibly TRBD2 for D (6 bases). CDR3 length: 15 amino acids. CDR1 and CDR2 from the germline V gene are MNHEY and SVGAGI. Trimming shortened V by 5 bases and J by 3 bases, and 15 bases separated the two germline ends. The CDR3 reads CASSPIAAATDTQYF. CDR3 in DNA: TGTGCCAGCAGTCCAATAGCGGCAGCTACAGATACGCAGTATTTT.

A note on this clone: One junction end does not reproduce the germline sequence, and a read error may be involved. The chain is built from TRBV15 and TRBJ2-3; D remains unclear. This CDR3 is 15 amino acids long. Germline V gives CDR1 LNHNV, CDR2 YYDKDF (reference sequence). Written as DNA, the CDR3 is TGTGCCACCAGCGGAGAAATAGCCTTCACAGATACGCAGTATTTT. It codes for CATSGEIAFTDTQYF.

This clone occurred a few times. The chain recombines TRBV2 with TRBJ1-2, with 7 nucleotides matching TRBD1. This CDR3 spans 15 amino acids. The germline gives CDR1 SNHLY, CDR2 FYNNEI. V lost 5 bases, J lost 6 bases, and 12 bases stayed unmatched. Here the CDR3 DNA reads TGTGCCAGCAGTCCTACAGGGGCCCTGCGTAATGGCTACACCTTC. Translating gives CASSPTGALRNGYTF.

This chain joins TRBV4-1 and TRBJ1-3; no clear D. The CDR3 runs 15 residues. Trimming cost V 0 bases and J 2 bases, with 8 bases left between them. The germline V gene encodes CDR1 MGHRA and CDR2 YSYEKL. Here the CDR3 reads CASSQEGTAGNTIYF. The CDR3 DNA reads TGCGCCAGCAGCCAAGAGGGCACCGCTGGAAACACCATATATTTT.

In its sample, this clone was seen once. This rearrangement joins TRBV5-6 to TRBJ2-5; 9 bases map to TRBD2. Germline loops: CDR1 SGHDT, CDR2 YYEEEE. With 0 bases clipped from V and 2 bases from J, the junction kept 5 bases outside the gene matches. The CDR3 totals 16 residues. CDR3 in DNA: TGTGCCAGCAGCTTGGTTCCTAGCGGGGCACAAGAGACCCAGTACTTC. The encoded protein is CASSLVPSGAQETQYF.

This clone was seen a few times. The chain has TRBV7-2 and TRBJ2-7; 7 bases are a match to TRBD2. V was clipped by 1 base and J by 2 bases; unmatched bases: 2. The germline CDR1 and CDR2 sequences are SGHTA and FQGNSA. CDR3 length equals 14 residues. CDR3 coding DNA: TGTGCCAGCAGCTTAGGGGGGGGACCCTACGAGCAGTACTTC. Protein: CASSLGGGPYEQYF.